This T cell receptor beta chain derives from a study of blood T cell repertoires in COVID-19. Authors' data handling: Reference gene primer amplification gave nucleated cell count estimates. Only in-frame clones appear in the TCRdb table, and some are missing; sequencing was by immunoSEQ multiplex PCR. The V and J calls and the clone size are those of that table, but D and trimming were determined from the DNA. This table has over 200,000 clones, more than 85% appearing once. This clone was seen once. Germline V gives CDR1 MGHRA, CDR2 YSYEKL. The length of the CDR3 is 15 residues. The V and J ends lost 1 base and 0 bases respectively, with 7 bases between them.

This sequence joins TRBV4-1 and TRBJ2-1; D gene uncertain. The TCR comes from a man aged 35-49 years with active or convalescent COVID-19. The sample was peripheral blood. CDR3 region: CASSQVVNSYNEQFF. In nucleotides, the CDR3 is TGCGCCAGCAGCCAAGTAGTGAACTCCTACAATGAGCAGTTCTTC.